Listed below are T cell receptor beta chains from one sample, sequenced in a study of cytomegalovirus exposure and HLA in healthy donors. Profiling relied on immunoSEQ multiplex PCR, and the TCRdb table lists in-frame clones only, not all of them. The sample has approximately 190,000 clones; approximately 79% are singletons. Sequencing was done on a sample of PBMCs. These TCRs come from a man aged 35 to 55 in good health and CMV-seropositive. The CDR3 runs from the conserved cysteine through the conserved F or W. D genes are given only for firm matches. Rows give clone size only sometimes, using once, few, many, or a class for an expanded clone.

clone_size d_call j_call v_call cdr3_aa cdr3_nt
NA NA TRBJ2-3 TRBV9 CASSVEVRDTQYF TGTGCCAGCAGCGTTGAGGTCAGAGATACGCAGTATTTT
NA TRBD2 TRBJ2-5 TRBV6-6 CASTHGLAGGRETQYF TGTGCCAGCACCCACGGGCTAGCGGGGGGGCGGGAGACCCAGTACTTC
NA NA TRBJ1-4 TRBV2 CASGGTWEKLFF TGTGCCAGCGGAGGGACTTGGGAAAAACTGTTTTTT
NA NA TRBJ2-7 TRBV2 CASIPPEVREQYF TGTGCCAGCATCCCCCCCGAGGTTAGGGAGCAGTACTTC
NA NA TRBJ1-1 TRBV20-1 CSARGGAEAFF TGCAGTGCTAGAGGGGGGGCTGAAGCTTTCTTT
NA NA TRBJ2-2 TRBV4-3 CASSQDGTGTTGELFF TGCGCCAGCAGCCAAGACGGAACAGGGACCACCGGGGAGCTGTTTTTT
NA NA TRBJ2-5 TRBV7-8 CASSLKLASQTQYF TGTGCCAGCAGCTTAAAACTAGCCTCACAGACCCAGTACTTC
NA NA TRBJ1-2 TRBV25-1 CASSESRSYGYTF TGTGCCAGCAGTGAATCGCGAAGCTATGGCTACACCTTC
NA NA TRBJ2-6 TRBV7-8 CASSLNPGGAGANVLTF TGTGCCAGCAGCTTGAATCCGGGGGGCGCTGGGGCCAACGTCCTGACTTTC
NA TRBD1 TRBJ1-5 TRBV28 CASSRTGYSNQPQHF TGTGCCAGCAGTAGGACAGGTTATAGCAATCAGCCCCAGCATTTT
NA TRBD1 TRBJ2-7 TRBV9 CASSERTGASYEQYF TGTGCCAGCAGCGAGAGGACAGGGGCCTCCTACGAGCAGTACTTC
NA TRBD1 TRBJ2-7 TRBV9 CASSAGTGAIYEQYF TGTGCCAGCAGCGCCGGGACAGGGGCGATATACGAGCAGTACTTC
NA TRBD1 TRBJ1-2 TRBV6-6 CASSLVDRGPNYGYTF TGTGCCAGCAGCCTAGTAGACAGGGGGCCTAACTATGGCTACACCTTC
NA TRBD1 TRBJ1-2 TRBV5-6 CASSLGDRVGYTF TGTGCCAGCAGCTTGGGAGACAGGGTGGGCTACACCTTC
NA TRBD1 TRBJ1-5 TRBV19 CASSIQGAVQPQHF TGTGCCAGTAGTATCCAGGGGGCGGTTCAGCCCCAGCATTTT
NA TRBD2 TRBJ2-1 TRBV6-6 CASSFHSGASYNEQFF TGTGCCAGCAGTTTCCATAGCGGGGCCTCCTACAATGAGCAGTTCTTC
once TRBD1 TRBJ2-1 TRBV27 CAIRDRTFYNEQFF TGTGCCATCCGGGACAGAACCTTCTACAATGAGCAGTTCTTC
few NA TRBJ1-5 TRBV25-1 CASSEPGTKSGQPQHF TGTGCCAGCAGTGAACCCGGGACAAAATCGGGTCAGCCCCAGCATTTT
NA TRBD1 TRBJ1-6 TRBV19 CASKGRGNSPLHF TGTGCCAGTAAGGGCAGGGGGAATTCACCCCTCCACTTT
NA NA TRBJ1-6 TRBV10-3 CAISGDTGSYNSPLHF TGTGCCATCAGTGGGGACACTGGCTCCTATAATTCACCCCTCCACTTT
NA TRBD1 TRBJ1-1 TRBV19 CASREQGTLNTEAFF TGTGCCAGTAGGGAACAGGGGACGTTGAACACTGAAGCTTTCTTT
NA TRBD2 TRBJ2-1 TRBV9 CASSTWTSGNEQFF TGTGCCAGCAGCACCTGGACTAGTGGGAATGAGCAGTTCTTC
NA TRBD2 TRBJ2-5 TRBV5-4 CASSLGGLAGAETQYF TGTGCCAGCAGCTTGGGAGGTCTAGCGGGCGCCGAGACCCAGTACTTC
NA TRBD1 TRBJ2-2 TRBV6-4 CASSDSRKPGQVNTGELFF TGTGCCAGCAGTGACTCGAGGAAACCGGGACAGGTGAACACCGGGGAGCTGTTTTTT
NA TRBD1 TRBJ2-7 TRBV14 CASSQIGQGSYEQYF TGTGCCAGCAGCCAAATAGGACAGGGGAGCTACGAGCAGTACTTC
NA TRBD1 TRBJ2-3 TRBV5-4 CASSSQVTGADTQYF TGTGCCAGCAGCTCCCAAGTGACAGGGGCAGATACGCAGTATTTT
once NA TRBJ2-2 TRBV9 CASSVESRAGELFF TGTGCCAGCAGCGTAGAGAGCAGGGCTGGGGAGCTGTTTTTT
NA NA TRBJ1-1 TRBV30 CAWIGWGGTEAFF TGTGCCTGGATAGGGTGGGGGGGTACTGAAGCTTTCTTT
NA NA TRBJ1-1 TRBV4-1 CAGSRPGTEAFF TGCGCCGGCAGCCGCCCCGGGACAGAAGCTTTCTTT
NA TRBD1 TRBJ2-1 TRBV15 CATSKPGQGTYNEQFF TGTGCCACCAGCAAACCGGGACAGGGGACCTACAATGAGCAGTTCTTC
NA TRBD2 TRBJ2-3 TRBV9 CASSAQRGAALGTDTQYF TGTGCCAGCAGCGCCCAGCGGGGGGCCGCCCTCGGAACAGATACGCAGTATTTT
NA NA TRBJ2-7 TRBV4-3 CASSPGQRTYEQYF TGCGCCAGCAGCCCGGGACAAAGGACCTACGAGCAGTACTTC
NA NA TRBJ2-5 TRBV9 CASSVGVGGQKREETQYF TGTGCCAGCAGCGTAGGAGTCGGGGGGCAAAAACGGGAAGAGACCCAGTACTTC
NA NA TRBJ1-2 TRBV5-6 CASTPTAGYGYTF TGTGCCAGCACCCCCACTGCTGGCTATGGCTACACCTTC
NA NA TRBJ1-1 TRBV9 CASSVVTPASGKAEAFF TGTGCCAGCAGCGTAGTAACCCCCGCATCCGGGAAGGCTGAAGCTTTCTTT
NA NA TRBJ2-3 TRBV5-1 CASSLLRLPDTQYF TGCGCCAGCAGCTTGCTCCGACTACCCGATACGCAGTATTTT
NA NA TRBJ2-5 TRBV7-2 CASSARAVRIETQYF TGTGCCAGCAGCGCGAGGGCGGTGAGGATAGAGACCCAGTACTTC
NA TRBD1 TRBJ1-2 TRBV10-2 CASSVLGGKSGYTF TGCGCCAGCAGTGTCCTAGGGGGCAAATCTGGCTACACCTTC
NA TRBD2 TRBJ2-5 TRBV18 CASSLSGALQETQYF TGTGCCAGCTCACTTAGCGGGGCGCTACAAGAGACCCAGTACTTC
once TRBD1 TRBJ2-1 TRBV7-2 CASSQTGGMQFF TGTGCCAGCAGCCAGACAGGGGGCATGCAGTTCTTC
few NA TRBJ1-1 TRBV27 CASSPRGGLAAEAFF TGTGCCAGCAGTCCCCGGGGAGGGCTGGCGGCTGAAGCTTTCTTT
NA TRBD1 TRBJ1-2 TRBV30 CAWGRQGLDYGYTF TGTGCCTGGGGTAGACAGGGACTCGACTATGGCTACACCTTC